This T cell receptor beta chain was recovered during a study of beta chain features in type 1 diabetes. This clone was seen at least ten times. The antigen remains unidentified. Study conclusions and caveats: For patients, the naive, central memory and Treg TCRB repertoires appeared more alike than for healthy donors.

Looked up from germline, CDR1 is SGHTA and CDR2 is FQGNSA. The CDR3 is made up of 14 amino acids. Trimming took 0 bases from V and 3 from J, leaving 7 bases between them. What was sequenced were expressed TCRB transcripts, since all of the isolated RNA had been reverse transcribed. Naive, central memory and regulatory T cell samples averaged roughly 3.5 million immunoSEQ reads each. Profiling relied on immunoSEQ multiplex PCR, and the TCRdb table lists in-frame clones only, not all of them. Counted here are nearly 250,000 clones, 13% to 15% occurring once; the ten biggest clones make up about 0.026%.

This sequence originates from a woman aged 40 to 50 in good health. The source material was naive CD4+ T cells from blood. The chain recombines TRBV7-2 with TRBJ2-3; D unclear. CDR3 coding DNA: TGTGCCAGCAGCTTAGCGTCCCATACAGATACGCAGTATTTT. Amino acid sequence: CASSLASHTDTQYF.